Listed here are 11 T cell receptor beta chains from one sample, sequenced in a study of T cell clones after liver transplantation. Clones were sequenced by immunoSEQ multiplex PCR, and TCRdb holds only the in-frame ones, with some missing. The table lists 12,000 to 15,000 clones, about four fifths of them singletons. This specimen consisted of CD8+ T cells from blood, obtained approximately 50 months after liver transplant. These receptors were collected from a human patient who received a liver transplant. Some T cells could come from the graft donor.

CDR3 sequence: CSVEDLGSSYGYTF. The CDR3 region has the DNA TGCAGCGTTGAAGATCTGGGTTCAAGTTATGGCTACACCTTC. This chain uses TRBV29-1 with TRBJ1-2, with D unclear. The germline V gene encodes CDR1 SQVTM and CDR2 ANQGSEA. CDR3 length equals 14 residues. V dropped 0 bases and J dropped 5 bases, with 13 bases sitting between them.

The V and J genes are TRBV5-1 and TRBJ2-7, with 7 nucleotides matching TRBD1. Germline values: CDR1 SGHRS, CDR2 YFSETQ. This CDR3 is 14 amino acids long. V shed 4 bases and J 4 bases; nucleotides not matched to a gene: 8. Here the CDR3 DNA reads TGCGCCAGCAGCGATCCCGGGACAGAGTACGAGCAGTACTTC. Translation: CASSDPGTEYEQYF.

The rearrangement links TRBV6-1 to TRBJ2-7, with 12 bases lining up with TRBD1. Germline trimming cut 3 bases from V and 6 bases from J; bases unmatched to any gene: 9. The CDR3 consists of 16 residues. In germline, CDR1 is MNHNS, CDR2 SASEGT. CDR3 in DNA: TGTGCCAGCAGTGATGTCAGGGGACAGGGGGCGTTCGAGCAGTACTTC. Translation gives CASSDVRGQGAFEQYF.

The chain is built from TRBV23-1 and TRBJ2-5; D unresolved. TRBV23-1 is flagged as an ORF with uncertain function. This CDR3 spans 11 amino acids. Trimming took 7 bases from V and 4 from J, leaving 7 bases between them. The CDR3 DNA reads TGCGCCAGCACCCGTAGAGAGACCCAGTACTTC. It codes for CASTRRETQYF.

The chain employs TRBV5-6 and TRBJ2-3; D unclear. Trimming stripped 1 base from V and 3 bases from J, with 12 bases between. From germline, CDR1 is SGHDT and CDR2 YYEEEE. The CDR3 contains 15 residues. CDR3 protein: CASSLRSRATDTQYF. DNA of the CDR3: TGTGCCAGCAGCTTGAGGTCCCGCGCAACAGATACGCAGTATTTT.

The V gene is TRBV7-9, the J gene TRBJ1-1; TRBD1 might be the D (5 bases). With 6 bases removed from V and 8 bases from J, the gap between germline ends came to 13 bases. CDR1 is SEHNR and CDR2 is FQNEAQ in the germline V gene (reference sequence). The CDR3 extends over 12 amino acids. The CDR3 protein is CASRADSLEAFF. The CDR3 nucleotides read TGTGCCAGCAGAGCCGACAGCCTAGAAGCTTTCTTT.

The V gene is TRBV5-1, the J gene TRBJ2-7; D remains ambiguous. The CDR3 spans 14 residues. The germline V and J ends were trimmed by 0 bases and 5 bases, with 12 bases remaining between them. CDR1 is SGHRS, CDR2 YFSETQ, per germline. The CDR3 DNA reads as TGCGCCAGCAGCTTGGTCTCGGGTCTCCACGAGCAGTACTTC. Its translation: CASSLVSGLHEQYF.

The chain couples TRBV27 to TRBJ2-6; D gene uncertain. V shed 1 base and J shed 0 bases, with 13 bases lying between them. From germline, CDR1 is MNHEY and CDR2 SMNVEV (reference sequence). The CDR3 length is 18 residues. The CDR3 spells CASSLYTIGYSGANVLTF. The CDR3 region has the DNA TGTGCCAGCAGTTTATACACAATAGGGTACTCTGGGGCCAACGTCCTGACTTTC.

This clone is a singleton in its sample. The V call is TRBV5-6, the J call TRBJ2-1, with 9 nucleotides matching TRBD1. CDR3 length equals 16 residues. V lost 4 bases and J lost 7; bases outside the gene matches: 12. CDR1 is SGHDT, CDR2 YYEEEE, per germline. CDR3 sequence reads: CASSGTGIFVGNEQFF. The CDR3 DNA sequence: TGTGCCAGCAGCGGGACAGGGATCTTCGTTGGGAATGAGCAGTTCTTC.

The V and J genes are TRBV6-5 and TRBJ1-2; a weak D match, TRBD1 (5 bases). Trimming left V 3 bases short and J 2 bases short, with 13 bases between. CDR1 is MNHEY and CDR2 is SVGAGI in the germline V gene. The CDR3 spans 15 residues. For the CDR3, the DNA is TGTGCCAGCAGTTATTCCCAGGGTGGAAACTATGGCTACACCTTC. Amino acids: CASSYSQGGNYGYTF.

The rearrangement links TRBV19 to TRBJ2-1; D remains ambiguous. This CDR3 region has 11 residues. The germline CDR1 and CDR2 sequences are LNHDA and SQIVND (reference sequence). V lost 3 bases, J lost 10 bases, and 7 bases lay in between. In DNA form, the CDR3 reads TGTGCCAGTAGTATTCCCCGCGAGCAGTTCTTC. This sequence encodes CASSIPREQFF. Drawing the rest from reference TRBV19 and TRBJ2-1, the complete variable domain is DGGITQSPKYLFRKEGQNVTLSCEQNLNHDAMYWYRQDPGQGLRLIYYSQIVNDFQKGDIAEGYSVSREKKESFPLTVTSAQKNPTAFYLCASSIPREQFFGPGTRLTVL.